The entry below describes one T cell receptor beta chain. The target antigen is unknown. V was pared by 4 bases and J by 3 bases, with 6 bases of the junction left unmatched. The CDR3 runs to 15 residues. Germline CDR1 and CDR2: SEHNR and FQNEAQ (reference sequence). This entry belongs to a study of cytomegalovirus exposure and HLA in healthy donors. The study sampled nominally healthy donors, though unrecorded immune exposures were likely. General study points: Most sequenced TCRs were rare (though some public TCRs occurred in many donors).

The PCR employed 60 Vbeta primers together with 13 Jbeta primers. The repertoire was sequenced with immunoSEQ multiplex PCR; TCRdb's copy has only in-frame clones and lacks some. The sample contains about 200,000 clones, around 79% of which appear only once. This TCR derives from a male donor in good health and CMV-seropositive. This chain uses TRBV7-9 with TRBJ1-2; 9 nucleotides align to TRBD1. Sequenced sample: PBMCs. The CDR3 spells CASSYPGQGDYGYTF. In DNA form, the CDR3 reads TGTGCCAGCAGCTATCCGGGACAGGGAGACTATGGCTACACCTTC.